This T cell receptor (beta chain) was profiled in a study of CXCR3-negative and CXCR3-positive naive CD8 T cells. For this clonotype: The antigen is not known.

General study findings and limits: Each naive subset displayed comparably high diversity, whereas memory CD8+ cells displayed much lower diversity. Partial loss of CXCR3 expression followed cryopreservation; most assays used fresh PBMCs. Naive cells with CXCR3 showed TRB CDR3s that were more hydrophobic than those in CXCR3-negative naive cells. CXCR3-negative and CXCR3-positive naive cells shared comparable TRBV-TRBJ usage, but memory cells did not.

Naive CD8+ T cells had a CD45RO-CCR7+CD27+CD95- phenotype. The CDR3 spans 12 residues. The germline V gene encodes CDR1 SQVTM and CDR2 ANQGSEA. UMI labels and 5' RACE were used to prepare the TRB cDNA libraries. TCRdb reanalyzed the 5' RACE reads and collapses them to one entry per CDR3 protein, without DNA. With tens of thousands of distinct CDR3 sequences in the sample, the ten largest clones hold about 0.49%. The source of this sequence is a human donor in good health. Some clones in this sample may be carry-over from other donors' samples. Sequenced input: naive CXCR3+ CD8+ T cells from blood. Subset: CD45RO-CCR7+CD27+CD95- naive CD8+ T cells expressing CXCR3 (TNR3+). V and J are TRBV29-1 and TRBJ2-7. This CDR3 reads CSVEEGEYEQYF.